This T cell receptor (beta chain) was profiled in a study of early T cells in non-severe SARS-CoV-2 infection. Study summary: Chains were not paired, and sequencing was done on bulk RNA from unsorted whole blood. General observations from the study: VDJdb matching favored anti-spike CD8 responses, missing private and CD4 specificities.

Researchers attached unique molecular identifiers to individual cDNA molecules. MiXCR, run by TCRdb on the 5' RACE reads, gives a single entry per CDR3 protein. The repertoire holds 60,000 to 85,000 distinct CDR3 sequences, with around a sixth as singletons. On this clonotype: The antigen is undetermined.

CDR3 length: 14 residues. The V gene's germline CDR1 is SEHNR and CDR2 FQNEAQ (reference sequence). The ends were cut back, 3 bases at V and 2 bases at J, with 9 bases in the middle. The sequenced sample was whole blood. The sequence derives from an adult who was a healthcare worker with PCR-confirmed SARS-CoV-2 infection or an uninfected control (not recorded which). The genes are TRBV7-9 and TRBJ2-3; no clear D. CDR3 protein: CASSFTEVTDTQYF. The DNA for the CDR3 is TGTGCCAGCAGCTTTACAGAAGTCACAGATACGCAGTATTTT.